This passage covers 31 T cell receptor beta chains from one sample sequenced in a study of CD8+ T cells in alopecia areata. As the sequencing template, cDNA was produced by extracting RNA and reverse transcribing it. Assay used: immunoSEQ multiplex PCR; TCRdb lists only in-frame clones, some missing. The data contain more than 150,000 clones, 50% to 65% of them singletons. Sequences were derived from CD8+ T cells sorted from blood, sampled at week 0. The source of these receptors is a human donor with alopecia areata.

This clone was counted only a few times. The chain employs TRBV10-3 and TRBJ1-2; D remains unclear. The CDR3 sequence is 14 residues long. Per the germline V gene, CDR1 is ENHRY and CDR2 is SYGVKD. With 0 bases removed from V and 8 bases from J, the gap between germline ends came to 13 bases. CDR3 sequence (DNA): TGTGCCATCAGTGAGTCGGTGAGTCCCCCCGGCTACACCTTC. It encodes CAISESVSPPGYTF.

V gene TRBV9 combines with J gene TRBJ2-5; a possible D gene is TRBD1 (6 bases). V lost 3 bases to trimming and J lost 3 bases, with 15 bases between them. The CDR3 extends over 15 amino acids. CDR1 is SGDLS, CDR2 YYNGEE, per germline. The CDR3 here is CASSGTGQQKETQYF. The CDR3 bases are TGTGCCAGCAGCGGAACGGGACAACAGAAAGAGACCCAGTACTTC.

This chain connects TRBV13 to TRBJ1-2; perhaps TRBD1 as D (5 bases). Between the trimmed V and J ends, which lost 5 bases and 8 bases, there was a span of 21 bases. In germline, CDR1 is PRHDT, CDR2 FYEKMQ (reference sequence). The CDR3 is 15 residues long. The CDR3 coding sequence is TGTGCCAGCAGCCTCAGTGGGACGTCTCGGTTGGGCTACACCTTC. The encoded protein is CASSLSGTSRLGYTF.

This clone was recorded a few times. The chain couples TRBV7-6 to TRBJ2-3; no reliable D call. This CDR3 contains 14 residues. Trimming cost V 1 base and J 1 base, with 6 bases left between them. Germline lookup yields CDR1 SGHVS and CDR2 FNYEAQ. CDR3 amino acids: CASSLVAGTDTQYF. CDR3 coding DNA: TGTGCCAGCAGCTTAGTCGCAGGCACAGATACGCAGTATTTT.

J is TRBJ1-2 and V is TRBV29-1; no definite D call. V lost 3 bases to trimming and J lost 7 bases, with 12 bases between them. This CDR3 contains 12 residues. CDR1 is SQVTM, CDR2 ANQGSEA, per germline. This CDR3 is CSVDQSGLGYTF. CDR3 in DNA: TGCAGCGTTGATCAGTCTGGGCTTGGCTACACCTTC.

The chain has TRBV13 and TRBJ2-3; 10 bases fit TRBD2. Trimming took 2 bases from V and 10 from J; bases not matched to a gene: 12. Per germline, CDR1 PRHDT and CDR2 FYEKMQ (reference sequence). The CDR3 totals 16 residues. The CDR3 nucleotides read TGTGCCAGCAGCTTAAAAGGCGGGACTAGCGTTCCCCCGCAGTATTTT. Protein sequence: CASSLKGGTSVPPQYF.

This chain uses TRBV30 with TRBJ1-4; D call uncertain. CDR1 GTSNPN and CDR2 SVGIG come from the germline V gene (reference sequence). V lost 1 base and J lost 1, with 7 bases in between. The CDR3 has 14 residues. CDR3 coding DNA: TGTGCCTGGAGTGCGGGGAGAACTAATGAAAAACTGTTTTTT. As protein: CAWSAGRTNEKLFF.

This chain joins TRBV7-8 and TRBJ2-1; maybe TRBD2 (6 bases). CDR3 length equals 14 residues. CDR1 is SGHVS and CDR2 is FQNEAQ in the germline V gene. Trimming left V 5 bases short and J 8 bases short, with 16 bases between. The CDR3 DNA follows: TGTGCCAGCAGCCAGGGACCCTCGGGGGATGAGCAGTTCTTC. Translating it yields CASSQGPSGDEQFF.

The chain couples TRBV7-6 to TRBJ2-1; either TRBD1 or TRBD2 may supply D (5 bases each). The CDR3 extends over 17 amino acids. V lost 2 bases, J lost 0 bases, and 14 bases lay in between. The germline gives CDR1 SGHVS, CDR2 FNYEAQ. CDR3 DNA: TGTGCCAGCAGCTTAATTTCCGGGGCCAGCTCCTACAATGAGCAGTTCTTC. Residues: CASSLISGASSYNEQFF. The complete variable domain, with remaining parts taken from reference TRBV7-6 and TRBJ2-1, reads GAGVSQSPRYKVTKRGQDVALRCDPISGHVSLYWYRQALGQGPEFLTYFNYEAQQDKSGLPNDRFSAERPEGSISTLTIQRTEQRDSAMYRCASSLISGASSYNEQFFGPGTRLTVL.

The chain is built from TRBV28 and TRBJ1-1; the match to TRBD1 covers 7 bases. Germline CDR1 reads MDHEN; CDR2 reads SYDVKM. The CDR3 contains 16 residues. After removal of 3 bases from V and 0 bases from J, the junction contained 7 bases not matched to a gene. The CDR3 DNA is TGTGCCAGCAGTTTCGCCCGACAGGGACTGAACACTGAAGCTTTCTTT. This sequence encodes CASSFARQGLNTEAFF. Full variable domain (rest looked up from reference TRBV28 and TRBJ1-1): DVKVTQSSRYLVKRTGEKVFLECVQDMDHENMFWYRQDPGLGLRLIYFSYDVKMKEKGDIPEGYSVSREKKERFSLILESASTNQTSMYLCASSFARQGLNTEAFFGQGTRLTVV.

This clone has a handful of counts. The rearrangement links TRBV30 to TRBJ1-5; D is uncertain. This CDR3 is 13 amino acids long. Germline assignment: CDR1 GTSNPN and CDR2 SVGIG (reference sequence). V lost 0 bases and J lost 5, with 8 bases in between. The DNA for the CDR3 is TGTGCCTGGAGTGTGGGCGACGATCAGCCCCAGCATTTT. Translated: CAWSVGDDQPQHF.

The gene calls are TRBV29-1 and TRBJ1-1; D is undetermined. The CDR3 covers 15 residues. Germline V gene lookup returns CDR1 SQVTM and CDR2 ANQGSEA. The V end lost 6 bases, the J end lost 0 bases, and 17 bases lay between the germline ends. The CDR3 is CSVLKNRDMNTEAFF. In nucleotides, the CDR3 is TGCAGCGTGCTGAAGAACCGAGATATGAACACTGAAGCTTTCTTT.

The rearrangement joins TRBV2 to TRBJ2-1; TRBD2 might be the D (5 bases). CDR1 is SNHLY, CDR2 FYNNEI, per germline. Trimming cost V 3 bases and J 7 bases, with 13 bases left between them. The CDR3 is made up of 14 amino acids. CDR3 coding DNA: TGTGCCAGCAGTGACCCCTCTAGCTTGAATGAGCAGTTCTTC. It yields the protein CASSDPSSLNEQFF.

V usage is TRBV23-1 and J usage is TRBJ2-2; D not certain. TRBV23-1 is treated as an ORF (open reading frame) with a function not yet certain. V shed 3 bases and J shed 6 bases, with 8 bases lying between them. CDR3 length: 13 residues. This chain's CDR3 is CASSQWYSGELFF. CDR3 DNA: TGCGCCAGCAGTCAGTGGTACTCCGGGGAGCTGTTTTTT.

The J gene is TRBJ2-1, the V gene TRBV25-1; D is possibly TRBD2 (5 bases). CDR1 is MGHDK and CDR2 is SYGVNS in the germline V gene. This CDR3 has 10 residues. Trimming pared 4 bases from V and 10 bases from J, leaving 5 bases between. The CDR3 sequence: CASSAGEQFF. As DNA, the CDR3 is TGTGCCAGCAGTGCGGGGGAGCAGTTCTTC.

This chain links TRBV30 with TRBJ2-2, with 12 bases matching TRBD1. Losses at the gene ends were 4 bases for V and 2 bases for J; bases not matched to a gene: 8. The CDR3 length is 17 residues. Per the germline V gene, CDR1 is GTSNPN and CDR2 is SVGIG (reference sequence). The CDR3 loop is CAWTFEGTGGNTGELFF. In nucleotides, the CDR3 is TGTGCCTGGACCTTCGAGGGGACAGGGGGCAACACCGGGGAGCTGTTTTTT.

In this sample, this clone turned up once. The V and J genes are TRBV27 and TRBJ2-2; TRBD1 agrees at 11 bases. Germline CDR1 and CDR2: MNHEY and SMNVEV (reference sequence). The J segment lost 6 bases and the V segment lost 8 bases, leaving 2 bases of the junction unmatched. CDR3 length: 13 amino acids. CDR3 DNA sequence: TGTGCCAGCGGGGACAGGGGGGCCGGGGAGCTGTTTTTT. Amino acid sequence: CASGDRGAGELFF.

CDR3 protein: CASSKGHADTF. The CDR3 DNA reads as TGTGCCAGCAGCAAGGGACACGCGGACACCTTC. This rearrangement joins TRBV5-6 to TRBJ1-2, with D possibly TRBD1 on 6 matching bases. This CDR3 spans 11 amino acids. The V and J ends lost 4 bases and 12 bases respectively, with 13 bases between them. Germline V CDR1 and CDR2: SGHDT, YYEEEE.

The CDR3 region has the DNA TGTGCCAGCAGCGGGACCGCTGATGAAAAACTGTTTTTT. It is translated as CASSGTADEKLFF. The V gene is TRBV2, the J gene TRBJ1-4; D may be TRBD1 (5 bases). With 6 bases removed from V and 6 bases from J, the gap between germline ends came to 11 bases. Germline V CDR1 and CDR2: SNHLY, FYNNEI. CDR3 length: 13 amino acids.

This clone was picked up a small number of times. The chain employs TRBV5-1 and TRBJ2-1; D may be TRBD2 (5 bases). The CDR3 runs to 13 residues. Germline V gene sequence: CDR1 SGHRS, CDR2 YFSETQ. Trimming cost V 6 bases and J 7 bases, with 14 bases left between them. CDR3 sequence: CASMRRPGNEQFF. The CDR3 DNA reads as TGCGCCAGCATGAGGAGGCCGGGGAATGAGCAGTTCTTC.

CDR3 nucleotides: TGTGCCTGGGGTACCACGGGTAATGAGCAGTTCTTC. This encodes CAWGTTGNEQFF. The chain carries TRBV30 and TRBJ2-1; D is ambiguous. The germline CDR1 and CDR2 sequences are GTSNPN and SVGIG (reference sequence). V was clipped by 5 bases and J by 7 bases, with 12 bases between them. The CDR3 has 12 amino acids.

V usage is TRBV15 and J usage is TRBJ1-5, with 7 bases that match TRBD1. Looked up from germline, CDR1 is LNHNV and CDR2 is YYDKDF (reference sequence). Trimming took 6 bases from V and 2 from J; bases not matched to a gene: 7. The CDR3 runs to 15 residues. CDR3 coding DNA: TGTGCCACCAGTAGGGACAGCATGGGCAATCAGCCCCAGCATTTT. Its protein product is CATSRDSMGNQPQHF.

The chain joins TRBV25-1 to TRBJ2-2; a weak D match, TRBD2 (6 bases). Germline CDR1 is MGHDK and CDR2 is SYGVNS. Trimming took off 5 bases at V and 10 bases at J, with 14 bases between the two ends. The length of the CDR3 is 13 residues. DNA for the CDR3: TGTGCCAGCAGTATCCAATGGGGGGAGGAGCTGTTTTTT. It specifies CASSIQWGEELFF.

V gene TRBV7-6 combines with J gene TRBJ1-1, with TRBD1 identical over 12 bases. The germline gives CDR1 SGHVS, CDR2 FNYEAQ. Unmatched junction bases numbered 1, after V lost 4 bases and J lost 1 base. The CDR3 has 15 residues. As DNA, the CDR3 is TGTGCCAGCAGCTCGGGACAGGGGGCGAACACTGAAGCTTTCTTT. Translated, it gives CASSSGQGANTEAFF.

The chain is built from TRBV30 and TRBJ2-5; a possible D gene is TRBD1 (6 bases). V was cut by 1 base and J by 1 base, with 13 bases left in between. Germline V lookup: CDR1 GTSNPN, CDR2 SVGIG (reference sequence). This CDR3 has 15 amino acids. CDR3 in amino acids: CAWSGLMDSQETQYF. CDR3 DNA: TGTGCCTGGAGTGGTCTTATGGACAGCCAAGAGACCCAGTACTTC.

The chain links TRBV29-1 to TRBJ2-1; 7 nucleotides match TRBD1. Germline V gene data show CDR1 as SQVTM and CDR2 as ANQGSEA. The J segment lost 8 bases and the V segment lost 7 bases, leaving 14 bases of the junction unmatched. The length of the CDR3 is 14 residues. The DNA of the CDR3 is TGCAGCGCCTGGGAAGGGGGCTTATTGGATGAGCAGTTCTTC. Protein product: CSAWEGGLLDEQFF.

This clone was observed once. This chain links TRBV10-3 with TRBJ2-5; no definite D call. Germline V lookup: CDR1 ENHRY, CDR2 SYGVKD. The V end was cut by 3 bases, the J end by 2 bases, with 13 bases between. There are 15 residues in the CDR3. This CDR3 is CAISDIHGTQETQYF. The CDR3 DNA reads TGTGCCATCAGTGATATCCACGGAACTCAAGAGACCCAGTACTTC.

This clone appeared a few times. The gene calls are TRBV29-1 and TRBJ1-2; no clear D. V was cut by 0 bases and J by 4 bases, with 9 bases left in between. The germline gives CDR1 SQVTM, CDR2 ANQGSEA. The CDR3 extends over 13 amino acids. The CDR3 here is CSVEDSLGYGYTF. CDR3 in DNA: TGCAGCGTTGAAGATTCGCTGGGCTATGGCTACACCTTC.

The chain has TRBV6-5 and TRBJ2-2, with D unresolved. Between the trimmed V and J ends, which lost 4 bases and 6 bases, there was a span of 6 bases. The CDR3 is 12 amino acids. Germline CDR1 is MNHEY and CDR2 is SVGAGI. The chain's CDR3 is CASSLLSGELFF. The DNA of the CDR3 is TGTGCCAGCAGTTTATTATCCGGGGAGCTGTTTTTT.

The rearrangement links TRBV4-2 to TRBJ2-1; D not certain. CDR1 is LGHNA, CDR2 YNFKEQ, per germline. The CDR3 runs to 16 residues. Trimming shortened V by 2 bases and J by 7 bases, and 18 bases separated the two germline ends. CDR3 bases: TGTGCCAGCAGCCAAATCCCGGGCACCCCATCAAATGAGCAGTTCTTC. Translation gives CASSQIPGTPSNEQFF.

The V call is TRBV7-9, the J call TRBJ2-1; 7 bases align to TRBD1. The V and J ends lost 4 bases and 7 bases, in that order; junction bases with no gene match: 10. This CDR3 has 15 residues. Germline CDR1 reads SEHNR; CDR2 reads FQNEAQ (reference sequence). The CDR3 region is CASSSLTGQTNEQFF. The CDR3 DNA reads TGTGCCAGCAGCTCCCTGACGGGACAGACTAATGAGCAGTTCTTC.